Each of the 17 T cell receptor beta chains below was sequenced from the same sample in a study of T cells after yellow fever vaccination. TCRdb re-analysed the 5' RACE reads in MiXCR, keeping a single row per CDR3 protein. Here the sample spans over 300,000 distinct CDR3 sequences, roughly 4.3% being singletons. The specimen was PBMCs, collected 5 days after the yellow fever booster vaccination. All receptors come from a man aged 18 to 30 who received the YFV17D yellow fever vaccine.

The genes are TRBV12-3 or TRBV12-4 and TRBJ1-6; D gene uncertain. The CDR3 is 13 residues long. V lost 7 bases to trimming and J lost 7 bases, with 11 bases between them. Here the CDR3 reads CASTQSGNSPLHF. In DNA form, the CDR3 reads TGTGCCAGCACACAGAGCGGGAATTCACCCCTCCACTTT.

The chain couples TRBV9 to TRBJ2-1; the D gene is possibly TRBD2 (5 bases). The germline CDR1 and CDR2 sequences are SGDLS and YYNGEE. The CDR3 loop spans 12 amino acids. V lost 9 bases to trimming and J lost 8 bases, with 15 bases between them. In nucleotides, the CDR3 is TGTGCCACCAGTAGTGGGAGTGATGAGCAGTTCTTC. Its translation is CATSSGSDEQFF.

There are many counts of this clonotype. J is TRBJ2-7 and V is TRBV20-1; D is ambiguous. Looked up from germline, CDR1 is DFQATT and CDR2 is SNEGSKA (reference sequence). The CDR3 has 11 amino acids. Trimming pared 2 bases from V and 5 bases from J, leaving 7 bases between. CDR3 DNA sequence: TGCAGTGCTAGATCGGTCCACGAGCAGTACGTC. Translation: CSARSVHEQYV.

The sample holds a few counts of this clonotype. A read error may account for a junction end that differs from germline. The chain is built from TRBV7-3 and TRBJ2-7, with D hard to call. This CDR3 is 8 amino acids long. Germline loops: CDR1 SGHTA, CDR2 FQGTGA. The CDR3, as DNA: TGTGCCAGCAGCCCGACCCGCTTT. Encoded protein: CASSPTRF.

At least ten counts were recorded for this clonotype. The V gene is TRBV7-2, the J gene TRBJ1-5; D is ambiguous. The CDR3 covers 12 residues. The germline V gene has CDR1 SGHTA and CDR2 FQGNSA. Trimming removed 2 bases at V and 5 bases at J, with 4 bases between. CDR3 DNA: TGTGCCAGCAGCTTATTGGATCAGCCCCAGCATTTT. Protein: CASSLLDQPQHF.

This clonotype occurred a few times. The chain recombines TRBV7-6 with TRBJ1-5, with a tentative D call TRBD1 (5 bases). From germline, CDR1 is SGHVS and CDR2 FNYEAQ. V was trimmed by 5 bases and J by 7 bases, leaving 18 bases between them. This CDR3 spans 15 amino acids. CDR3 in DNA: TGTGCCAGCAGCCGAGGGGCGAGATCGTCCCAGCCCCAGCATTTT. Translation gives CASSRGARSSQPQHF.

This clonotype came up many times. The V call is TRBV23-1, the J call TRBJ2-7, with 8 bases aligning to TRBD1. TRBV23-1 is classed as an ORF, of uncertain function. The CDR3 is 14 amino acids. The ends lost 6 bases at V and 3 bases at J; junction bases unmatched: 7. CDR3 residues: CASSGQGHLYEQYV. The CDR3 DNA is TGCGCCAGCAGCGGACAGGGTCACCTCTACGAGCAGTACGTC.

This clonotype has a handful of counts. This chain uses TRBV19 with TRBJ2-3; 8 bases agree with TRBD2. Germline V gene lookup returns CDR1 LNHDA and CDR2 SQIVND (reference sequence). The CDR3 runs to 15 residues. J gave up 4 bases and V 10 bases, and 13 bases lay outside the gene matches. CDR3 in amino acids: CATTLRAGGADTQYF. DNA of the CDR3: TGTGCCACCACCCTTCGGGCGGGGGGTGCAGATACGCAGTATTTT.

V is TRBV15 and J is TRBJ2-1; D gene unclear. Trimming took off 5 bases at V and 0 bases at J, with 11 bases between the two ends. CDR3 length: 15 amino acids. Per germline, CDR1 LNHNV and CDR2 YYDKDF (reference sequence). CDR3 sequence reads: CATSPKGGSYNEQFF. CDR3 in DNA: TGTGCCACCAGCCCCAAGGGTGGCTCCTACAATGAGCAGTTCTTC.

This clonotype showed up many times. The V gene is TRBV5-1, the J gene TRBJ2-1, with TRBD2 matching over 9 bases. The CDR3 is 15 amino acids. Germline V gives CDR1 SGHRS, CDR2 YFSETQ. Unmatched junction bases numbered 0, after V lost 0 bases and J lost 2 bases. As DNA, the CDR3 is TGCGCCAGCAGCTTGGGCGGGGGGGCCTACAATGAGCAGTTCTTC. It translates to CASSLGGGAYNEQFF.

This clonotype was counted a few times. The chain combines TRBV3-1 with TRBJ1-1, with D hard to call. The V end was cut by 3 bases, the J end by 2 bases, with 10 bases between. In germline, CDR1 is LGHDT, CDR2 YNNKEL (reference sequence). The CDR3 is 14 residues long. The CDR3 DNA is TGTGCCAGCAGCCATTTGGGCCACAACACTGAAGCTTTCTTT. Encoded protein: CASSHLGHNTEAFF.

In DNA, the CDR3 is TGTGCCAGTAGTACTTCGACAGTCTCCTATAATTCACCCCTCCACTTT. Amino acids: CASSTSTVSYNSPLHF. This sequence joins TRBV19 and TRBJ1-6, with D tentatively TRBD1 (5 bases). From germline, CDR1 is LNHDA and CDR2 SQIVND (reference sequence). This CDR3 is 16 amino acids long. V gave up 4 bases and J gave up 0 bases, with 10 bases separating them.

The sample holds many counts of this clonotype. The V gene is TRBV9, the J gene TRBJ1-2, with 7 positions matching TRBD1. Losses at the gene ends were 0 bases for V and 5 bases for J; bases not matched to a gene: 4. The CDR3 has 14 amino acids. Germline assignment: CDR1 SGDLS and CDR2 YYNGEE. CDR3 sequence reads: CASSVEDRPYGYTF. The CDR3 DNA reads as TGTGCCAGCAGCGTAGAGGACAGGCCGTATGGCTACACCTTC.

This chain uses TRBV4-1 with TRBJ1-2; a weak D match, TRBD1 (6 bases). The CDR3 extends over 14 amino acids. The germline CDR1 and CDR2 sequences are MGHRA and YSYEKL. Trimming pared 0 bases from V and 8 bases from J, leaving 13 bases between. CDR3 region: CASSQDRGQRGYTF. In DNA, the CDR3 is TGCGCCAGCAGCCAAGATCGTGGACAGAGGGGCTACACCTTC.

The rearrangement uses TRBV5-1 and TRBJ2-1; maybe TRBD2 (7 bases). The CDR3 runs to 14 residues. Between the trimmed V and J ends, which lost 2 bases and 9 bases, there was a span of 15 bases. Germline V gene data show CDR1 as SGHRS and CDR2 as YFSETQ. The CDR3 nucleotides are TGCGCCAGCAGCTTCGACGGGGGGCCAGGTGAGCAGTTCTTC. Translation: CASSFDGGPGEQFF.

This clonotype has a count of ten or more. The gene calls are TRBV6-2 or TRBV6-3 and TRBJ2-7, with D perhaps TRBD1 or TRBD2 (5 bases each). The CDR3 consists of 14 residues. V lost 3 bases and J 4 bases, leaving 13 bases between the germline ends. Germline CDR1 reads MNHEY; CDR2 reads SVGEGT. This CDR3 reads CASSYGLAGYEQYV. The CDR3 nucleotides read TGTGCCAGCAGTTATGGGCTAGCAGGGTACGAGCAGTACGTC.

The CDR3 DNA reads as TGTGCCAGCAGTATCAGGGGGCTCAAGTACGAGCAGTACTTC. This translates into CASSIRGLKYEQYF. The chain joins TRBV27 to TRBJ2-7, with 8 bases lining up with TRBD1. The CDR3 runs to 14 residues. V lost 5 bases, J lost 4 bases, and 7 bases stayed unmatched. CDR1 MNHEY and CDR2 SMNVEV come from the germline V gene (reference sequence).